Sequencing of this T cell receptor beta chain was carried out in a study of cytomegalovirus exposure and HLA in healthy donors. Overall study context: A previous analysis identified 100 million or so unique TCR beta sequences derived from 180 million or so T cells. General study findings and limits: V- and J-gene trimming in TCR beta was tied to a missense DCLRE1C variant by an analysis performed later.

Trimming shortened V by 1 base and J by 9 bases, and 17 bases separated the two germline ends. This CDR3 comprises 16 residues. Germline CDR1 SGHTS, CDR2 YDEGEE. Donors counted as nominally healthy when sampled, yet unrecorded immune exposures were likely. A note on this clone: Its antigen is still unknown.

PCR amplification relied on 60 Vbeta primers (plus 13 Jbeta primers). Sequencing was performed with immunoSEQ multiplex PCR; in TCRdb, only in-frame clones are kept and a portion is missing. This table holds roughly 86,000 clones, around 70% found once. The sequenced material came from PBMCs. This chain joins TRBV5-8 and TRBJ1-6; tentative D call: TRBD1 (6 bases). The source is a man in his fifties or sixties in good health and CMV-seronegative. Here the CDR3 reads CASSLSGQGIASPLHF. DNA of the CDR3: TGTGCCAGCAGCTTGTCCGGGCAGGGGATCGCTTCACCCCTCCACTTT.